This section outlines one T cell receptor beta chain sequence together with its context. The authors' processing: Researchers report that nucleated cell counts were estimated from reference gene primer amplification. Profiled with immunoSEQ multiplex PCR; TCRdb holds only in-frame clones, not every one. V, J and clone size reflect that table, while D and trimming were determined from the DNA. The table lists 120,000 or so clones, approximately 90% of them singletons. This CDR3 is 14 amino acids long. The J segment lost 1 base and the V segment lost 4 bases, leaving 4 bases of the junction unmatched. Germline V gene data show CDR1 as SGHRS and CDR2 as YFSETQ. The record originates from a study of blood T cell repertoires in COVID-19. For the study at large: Acute-phase and convalescent COVID-19 samples originated in the United States, Italy and Spain. Nucleic acid was either cDNA or gDNA, and it came from T cells, B-cell-depleted T cells, or PBMCs.

This chain links TRBV5-1 with TRBJ2-5; TRBD1 matches 7 bases. The receptor comes from a human donor in a cohort sampled during active COVID-19. The specimen sequenced was peripheral blood. As DNA, the CDR3 is TGCGCCAGCAGCCACGGACAGGCCCAAGAGACCCAGTACTTC. As protein: CASSHGQAQETQYF. Filled out from reference TRBV5-1 and TRBJ2-5, the complete variable domain reads KAGVTQTPRYLIKTRGQQVTLSCSPISGHRSVSWYQQTPGQGLQFLFEYFSETQRNKGNFPGRFSGRQFSNSRSEMNVSTLELGDSALYLCASSHGQAQETQYFGPGTRLLVL.